The source of this T cell receptor beta chain is a study of identical twins. Findings of the study overall: Abundant beta clonotypes from cord blood bore fewer insertions; memory repertoires lacked this pattern.

This CDR3 spans 14 amino acids. Trimming left V 6 bases short and J 5 bases short, with 13 bases between. A universal primer binding site was introduced by template switching. The final cDNA contained unique molecular identifiers. Using its own MiXCR run on the 5' RACE reads, TCRdb lists one record per CDR3 protein. The sample holds approximately 530,000 distinct CDR3 sequences, more than 20% seen once. This clonotype was counted a few times. Its antigen is unknown. These data are also associated with another study on yellow fever vaccine responses in identical twins. That source notes: Twins reportedly mounted vaccine T cell responses that seemed partly convergent, partly personalized.

This rearrangement joins TRBV12-3 or TRBV12-4 to TRBJ1-4; D call uncertain. This TCR was sampled from a woman aged 18-35 years in good health. The specimen sequenced was CD4+ T cells sorted from blood. Here the CDR3 reads CASRRTEPNEKLFF. CDR3 coding DNA: TGTGCCAGCAGGAGGACGGAACCGAATGAAAAACTGTTTTTT.